Listed below are T cell receptor beta chains from one sample, sequenced in a study of cytomegalovirus exposure and HLA in healthy donors. Produced via immunoSEQ multiplex PCR; TCRdb's table is partial and in-frame only. The sample consists of 50,000 or so clones, roughly 94% of them appearing once. What was sequenced was PBMCs. The source of these receptors is a woman under 30 in good health and CMV-seropositive. The CDR3 runs from the conserved cysteine through the conserved F or W. Each record gives: J gene, CDR3 length, D gene, clone size, V gene, CDR3 protein, CDR3 DNA. D genes are given only for firm matches. Expanded clones get a size class; other rows say once, few or many, or leave the size out.

>TRBJ2-1|14|TRBD1|once|TRBV30
CAWSALTGTGEQFF
TGTGCCTGGAGTGCCCTTACCGGGACAGGGGAGCAGTTCTTC
>TRBJ1-1|14|-|once|TRBV5-6
CASSLGARNTEAFF
TGTGCCAGCAGCTTGGGGGCCAGGAACACTGAAGCTTTCTTT
>TRBJ1-2|15|TRBD1|-|TRBV7-2
CASSLGQPGGYGYTF
TGTGCCAGCAGCTTAGGTCAGCCAGGGGGCTATGGCTACACCTTC
>TRBJ2-7|18|TRBD2|-|TRBV11-2
CASSLISIGTTQVYEQYF
TGTGCCAGCAGCTTAATCAGTATCGGGACTACCCAAGTATACGAGCAGTACTTC
>TRBJ1-2|14|-|-|TRBV5-1
CASSLSGQDYGYTF
TGCGCCAGCAGCTTGTCAGGGCAGGACTATGGCTACACCTTC
>TRBJ2-7|13|-|-|TRBV28
CASSLGGKYEQYF
TGTGCCAGCAGTTTAGGCGGGAAGTACGAGCAGTACTTC
>TRBJ2-1|16|-|-|TRBV7-9
CASSAQGGLPYNEQFF
TGTGCCAGCAGCGCACAGGGGGGACTACCATACAATGAGCAGTTCTTC
>TRBJ2-5|16|TRBD2|once|TRBV2
CAGASWTSGSEETQYF
TGTGCCGGCGCTTCCTGGACTAGCGGGAGTGAAGAGACCCAGTACTTC
>TRBJ2-1|16|TRBD2|-|TRBV11-3
CASSFRTSGSLNEQFF
TGTGCCAGCAGCTTTAGGACTAGCGGGAGTCTAAATGAGCAGTTCTTC
>TRBJ2-1|14|TRBD1|-|TRBV15
CATRKDRDLNEQFF
TGTGCCACCAGGAAGGACAGGGATCTCAATGAGCAGTTCTTC
>TRBJ2-3|15|TRBD1|once|TRBV28
CASSIYRGSTDTQYF
TGTGCCAGCAGTATATACAGGGGAAGCACAGATACGCAGTATTTT
>TRBJ1-5|16|TRBD1|-|TRBV28
CASSRGDRGRNQPQHF
TGTGCCAGCAGCCGGGGGGACAGGGGGCGCAATCAGCCCCAGCATTTT
>TRBJ2-3|15|TRBD1|-|TRBV2
CATHPDRGPPDTQYF
TGTGCCACCCACCCAGACAGGGGGCCACCAGATACGCAGTATTTT
>TRBJ2-7|16|TRBD2|-|TRBV4-2
CASSQVLAGGIDEQYF
TGTGCCAGCAGCCAAGTTCTAGCGGGAGGTATCGACGAGCAGTACTTC
>TRBJ2-1|14|TRBD2|once|TRBV19
CASSLAGGMREQFF
TGTGCCAGTAGTCTAGCGGGAGGAATGAGGGAGCAGTTCTTC
>TRBJ2-1|15|TRBD2|-|TRBV5-1
CASSLLAGEDNEQFF
TGCGCCAGCAGCTTGTTAGCGGGAGAGGACAATGAGCAGTTCTTC
>TRBJ1-6|16|TRBD1|-|TRBV19
CASSVIQGQYNSPLHF
TGTGCCAGTAGTGTAATCCAGGGACAGTATAATTCACCCCTCCACTTT
>TRBJ2-1|17|TRBD2|once|TRBV5-4
CASSDGTSGRAGNEQFF
TGTGCCAGCAGCGACGGGACTAGCGGGAGGGCGGGGAATGAGCAGTTCTTC
>TRBJ2-7|13|-|-|TRBV13
CASSSTGSYEQYF
TGTGCCAGCAGCTCGACAGGTTCGTACGAGCAGTACTTC
>TRBJ2-1|11|-|-|TRBV19
CASSTVREQFF
TGTGCCAGTAGTACGGTTAGAGAGCAGTTCTTC
>TRBJ1-4|17|TRBD1|-|TRBV28
CASSQNDWTGPNEKLFF
TGTGCCAGCAGTCAGAATGATTGGACAGGGCCTAATGAAAAACTGTTTTTT
>TRBJ2-5|14|TRBD2|-|TRBV18
CASSRLAGGETQYF
TGTGCCAGCTCACGTTTAGCGGGAGGGGAGACCCAGTACTTC
>TRBJ1-1|15|TRBD1|once|TRBV9
CASSEIDRAGTEAFF
TGTGCCAGCAGCGAGATAGACAGGGCAGGGACTGAAGCTTTCTTT
>TRBJ2-7|16|-|-|TRBV5-1
CASSLDSGGGPYEQYF
TGCGCCAGCAGCTTGGACTCGGGCGGAGGGCCATACGAGCAGTACTTC
>TRBJ1-1|13|-|once|TRBV6-6
CASSYQRSTEAFF
TGTGCCAGCAGTTACCAAAGGAGCACTGAAGCTTTCTTT
>TRBJ2-7|14|TRBD1|-|TRBV27
CASSNGQGPYEQYF
TGTGCCAGCAGTAATGGACAGGGTCCCTACGAGCAGTACTTC
>TRBJ2-7|16|-|once|TRBV7-9
CASSTQGRGLGYEQYF
TGTGCCAGCAGCACACAGGGTCGAGGTTTGGGCTACGAGCAGTACTTC
>TRBJ2-5|17|TRBD2|once|TRBV7-6
CASSLASAGVKQETQYF
TGTGCCAGCAGCTTAGCCTCAGCGGGAGTCAAGCAAGAGACCCAGTACTTC
>TRBJ2-7|13|-|-|TRBV19
CASSTGTTYEQYF
TGTGCCAGTAGTACCGGGACAACTTACGAGCAGTACTTC
>TRBJ2-1|17|TRBD2|-|TRBV19
CASSIRLAGGLESEQFF
TGTGCCAGTAGTATTCGGTTGGCGGGAGGTTTAGAGAGTGAGCAGTTCTTC
>TRBJ1-5|13|-|-|TRBV11-1
CASSRETGSPQHF
TGTGCCAGCAGCAGGGAGACGGGCTCTCCCCAGCATTTT
>TRBJ2-7|12|-|-|TRBV29-1
CSVVWGDYEQYF
TGCAGCGTTGTGTGGGGGGACTACGAGCAGTACTTC
>TRBJ1-2|12|-|-|TRBV6-1
CASGRHISGYTF
TGTGCCAGCGGCAGACATATTTCTGGCTACACCTTC
>TRBJ1-2|16|-|-|TRBV7-2
CASSLGGGRTNYGYTF
TGTGCCAGCAGCTTAGGGGGCGGACGTACTAACTATGGCTACACCTTC
>TRBJ2-7|16|TRBD2|-|TRBV11-2
CASSLGSGRSSYEQYF
TGTGCCAGCAGCTTAGGAAGCGGGAGAAGCTCCTACGAGCAGTACTTC
>TRBJ1-5|13|-|-|TRBV11-2
CASSLDGGQPQHF
TGTGCCAGCAGCTTAGATGGCGGGCAGCCCCAGCATTTT
>TRBJ2-6|16|-|-|TRBV15
CATSLLQGTGANVLTF
TGTGCCACCAGCCTTCTACAGGGTACCGGGGCCAACGTCCTGACTTTC
>TRBJ2-7|12|-|-|TRBV28
CASSLPGYEQYF
TGTGCCAGCAGTTTACCCGGCTACGAGCAGTACTTC
>TRBJ2-3|14|-|-|TRBV19
CASTPTPREDTQYF
TGTGCCAGTACCCCAACCCCTAGAGAGGATACGCAGTATTTT
>TRBJ2-7|16|TRBD2|-|TRBV6-5
CASSYGRLAGSYEQYF
TGTGCCAGCAGTTACGGGAGACTAGCGGGCTCCTACGAGCAGTACTTC
>TRBJ1-1|17|-|-|TRBV21-1
CASSQGTGEKTNTEAFF
TGTGCCAGCAGCCAGGGAACAGGGGAAAAAACGAACACTGAAGCTTTCTTT
>TRBJ2-5|14|TRBD2|-|TRBV2
CASLRASGQETQYF
TGTGCCAGCCTGCGGGCTAGCGGCCAAGAGACCCAGTACTTC